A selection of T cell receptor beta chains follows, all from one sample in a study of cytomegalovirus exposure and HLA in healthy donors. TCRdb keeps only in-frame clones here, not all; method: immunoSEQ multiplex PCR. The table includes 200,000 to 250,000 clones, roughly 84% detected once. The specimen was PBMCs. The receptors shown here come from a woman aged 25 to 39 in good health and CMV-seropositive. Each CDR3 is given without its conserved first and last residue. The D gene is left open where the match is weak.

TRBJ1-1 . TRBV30 AWRGGGFTEAF
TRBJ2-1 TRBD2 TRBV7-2 AGGRAVGEQF
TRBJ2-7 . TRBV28 ASTQGTYEQY
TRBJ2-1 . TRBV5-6 ASSFLNSLTNEQF
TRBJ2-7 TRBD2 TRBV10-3 AISESRGLSAGTHEQY
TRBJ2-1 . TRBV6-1 ASSELGSLGNEQF
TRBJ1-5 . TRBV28 ASSPHRGSNQPQH
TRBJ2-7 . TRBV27 ASSLSPAYEQY
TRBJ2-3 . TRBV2 ATAGLANSDTQY
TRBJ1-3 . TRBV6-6 ASSYSFGDGNTIY
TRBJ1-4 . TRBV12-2 ASRPRDFHNEKLF
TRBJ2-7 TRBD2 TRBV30 AWSEGRLAGSYEQY
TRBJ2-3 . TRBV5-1 ASSSRGSTDTQY
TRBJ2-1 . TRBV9 ASSAAQGPYNEQF
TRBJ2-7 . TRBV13 ASSFSFTYEQY
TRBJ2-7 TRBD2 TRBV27 ASSSGTSRYYEQY
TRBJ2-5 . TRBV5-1 ASSFSRMETQY
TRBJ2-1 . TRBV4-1 ASSQPDRPNEQF
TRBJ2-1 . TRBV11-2 ASSLGADRQQF
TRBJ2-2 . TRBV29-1 SVGTGTYGELF
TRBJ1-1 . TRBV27 ASSLGRRGRNTEAF
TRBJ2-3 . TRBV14 ASSQLGERFADTQY
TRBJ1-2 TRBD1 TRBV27 ASTQPGGAGGYT
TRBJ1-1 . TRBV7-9 ASLQLMNTEAF
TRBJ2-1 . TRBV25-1 ASSESRAGEYNEQF
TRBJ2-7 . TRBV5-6 ASSLTGQGFSPGEQY
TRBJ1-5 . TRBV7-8 ASSLPSTGARQPQH
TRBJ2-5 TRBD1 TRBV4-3 ASSRDSSQETQY
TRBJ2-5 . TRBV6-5 ASSYDPGGTQY
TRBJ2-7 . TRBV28 ASSSPFQYEQY
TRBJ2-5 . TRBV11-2 ASSRGSAGETQY
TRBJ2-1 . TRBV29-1 SVPHAQGDRNEQF
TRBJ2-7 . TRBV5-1 ASSLVLGKGQY
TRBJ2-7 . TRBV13 ASSPPRSYEQY
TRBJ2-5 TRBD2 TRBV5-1 ASSVTGTSVQETQY
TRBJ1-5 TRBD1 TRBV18 ASSPGTVSSNQPQH
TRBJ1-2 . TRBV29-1 SVDTNYGYT
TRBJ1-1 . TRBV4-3 ASSQAAGVNTEAF
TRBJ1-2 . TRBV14 ASSRQPDYGYT
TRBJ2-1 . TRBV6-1 ASSVHTAGEQF
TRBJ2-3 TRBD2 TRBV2 ASSAVAGYTDTQY